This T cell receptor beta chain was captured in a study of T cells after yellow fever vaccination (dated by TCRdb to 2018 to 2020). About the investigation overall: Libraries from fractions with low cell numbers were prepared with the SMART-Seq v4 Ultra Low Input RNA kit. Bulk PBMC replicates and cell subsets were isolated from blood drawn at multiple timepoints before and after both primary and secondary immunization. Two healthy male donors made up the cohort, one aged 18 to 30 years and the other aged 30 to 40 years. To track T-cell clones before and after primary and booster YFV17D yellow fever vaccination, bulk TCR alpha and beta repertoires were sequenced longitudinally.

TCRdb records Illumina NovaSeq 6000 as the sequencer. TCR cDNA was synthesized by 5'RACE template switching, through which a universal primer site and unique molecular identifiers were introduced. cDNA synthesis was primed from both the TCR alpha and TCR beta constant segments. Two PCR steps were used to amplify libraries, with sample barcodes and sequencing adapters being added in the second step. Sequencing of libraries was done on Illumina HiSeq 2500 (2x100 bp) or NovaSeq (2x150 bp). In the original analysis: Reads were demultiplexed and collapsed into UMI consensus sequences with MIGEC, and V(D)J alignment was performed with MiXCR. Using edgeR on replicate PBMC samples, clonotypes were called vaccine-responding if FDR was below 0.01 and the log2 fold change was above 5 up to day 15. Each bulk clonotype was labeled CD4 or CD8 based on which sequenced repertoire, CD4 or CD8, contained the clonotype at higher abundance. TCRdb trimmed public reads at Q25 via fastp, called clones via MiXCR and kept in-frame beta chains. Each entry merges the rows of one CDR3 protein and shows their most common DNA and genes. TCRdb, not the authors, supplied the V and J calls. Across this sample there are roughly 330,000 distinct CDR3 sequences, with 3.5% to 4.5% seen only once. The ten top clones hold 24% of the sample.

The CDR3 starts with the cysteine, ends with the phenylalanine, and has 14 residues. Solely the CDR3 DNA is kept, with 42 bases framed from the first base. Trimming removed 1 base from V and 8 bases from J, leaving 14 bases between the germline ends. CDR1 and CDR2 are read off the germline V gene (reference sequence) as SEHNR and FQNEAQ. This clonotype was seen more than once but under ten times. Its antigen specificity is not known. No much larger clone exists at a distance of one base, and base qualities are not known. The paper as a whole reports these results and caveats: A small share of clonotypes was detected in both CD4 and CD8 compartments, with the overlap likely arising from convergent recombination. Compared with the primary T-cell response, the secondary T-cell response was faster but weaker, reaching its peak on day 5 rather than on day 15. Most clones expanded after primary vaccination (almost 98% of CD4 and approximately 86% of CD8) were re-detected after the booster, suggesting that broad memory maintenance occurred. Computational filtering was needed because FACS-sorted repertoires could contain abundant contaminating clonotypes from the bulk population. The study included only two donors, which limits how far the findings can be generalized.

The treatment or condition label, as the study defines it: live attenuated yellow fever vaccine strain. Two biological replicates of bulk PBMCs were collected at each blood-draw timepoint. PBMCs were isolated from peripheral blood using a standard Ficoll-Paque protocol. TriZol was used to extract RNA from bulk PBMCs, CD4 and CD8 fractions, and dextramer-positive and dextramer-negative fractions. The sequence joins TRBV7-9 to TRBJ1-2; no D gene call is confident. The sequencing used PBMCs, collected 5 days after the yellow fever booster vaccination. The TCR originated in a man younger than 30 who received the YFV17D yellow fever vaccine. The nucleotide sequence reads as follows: TGTGCCAGCAGCTTAGGGTCTTGGACCCCGGGCTACACCTTC. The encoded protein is CASSLGSWTPGYTF.